This TCR beta chain was recorded in a study of T cell repertoires in cytomegalovirus infection. The wider study: Indicated by public TCR beta signatures were CMV infection and matching HLA type. Study-level findings and limits: Frequencies of public TCR beta families were cumulated, and this identified carriers of CMV plus the relevant HLA. HLA-C-restricted CMV clonotypes gave the most frequent clonotype in two of eight donors.

The CDR3 runs to 14 residues. The trim removed 3 bases at V and 6 bases at J, leaving 5 bases unmatched. Per germline, CDR1 LNHDA and CDR2 SQIVND (reference sequence). In TCRdb, the reads were re-called with MiXCR into one record per CDR3 protein. The sample includes some 97,000 distinct CDR3 sequences, more than 20% of them seen just once. Comments on this clonotype: Antigen specificity is unknown.

The V gene is TRBV19, the J gene TRBJ1-1; 9 nucleotides agree with TRBD1. Specimen: CD8+ T cells from PBMCs. The sequence was obtained from a human donor in good health (CMV status not recorded). Some clones in this sample may be carry-over from other donors' samples. CDR3 protein: CASSMGTGNAEAFF. In nucleotides, the CDR3 is TGTGCCAGTAGTATGGGGACAGGGAATGCTGAAGCTTTCTTT.